The 27 T cell receptor beta chains presented below share a single source sample, sequenced in a study of blood T cell repertoires in COVID-19. The repertoire was sequenced with immunoSEQ multiplex PCR; TCRdb's copy has only in-frame clones and lacks some. The sample has 150,000 to 200,000 clones; 75% to 90% are singletons. Sequencing was carried out using peripheral blood. The receptors were sampled from a human donor in a cohort sampled during active COVID-19.

The chain uses TRBV11-1 and TRBJ2-7; 10 bases align to TRBD2. Unmatched junction bases numbered 5, after V lost 4 bases and J lost 2 bases. CDR1 and CDR2 (germline): SGHAT, FQDESV (reference sequence). The CDR3 runs to 15 residues. This CDR3 is CASSSRTSGTYEQYF. CDR3 nucleotides: TGTGCCAGCAGCTCCCGGACTAGCGGAACCTACGAGCAGTACTTC.

V usage is TRBV3-1 (or the pseudogene TRBV3-2) and J usage is TRBJ2-3; possibly TRBD2 for D (5 bases). Germline-derived CDR1 and CDR2 are LGHDT and YNNKEL (reference sequence). Trimming removed 4 bases from V and 3 bases from J, with 5 bases in between. The CDR3 contains 12 residues. The chain's CDR3 is CASSPGTDTQYF. CDR3 in DNA: TGTGCCAGCAGCCCGGGAACAGATACGCAGTATTTT.

V and J are TRBV5-1 and TRBJ1-1; D unclear. The CDR3 totals 14 residues. The V end lost 2 bases, the J end lost 0 bases, and 8 bases lay between the germline ends. The germline gives CDR1 SGHRS, CDR2 YFSETQ. CDR3 sequence reads: CASSFGYMNTEAFF. Here the CDR3 DNA reads TGCGCCAGCAGCTTCGGGTACATGAACACTGAAGCTTTCTTT.

The chain joins TRBV7-2 to TRBJ1-1; 7 bases match TRBD1. Trimming took 5 bases from V and 0 from J; bases not matched to a gene: 15. The CDR3 runs 18 residues. Germline values: CDR1 SGHTA, CDR2 FQGNSA. The CDR3 DNA follows: TGTGCCAGCAGCCTAAACTACCTTCCGGGACAGATGAACACTGAAGCTTTCTTT. The encoded protein is CASSLNYLPGQMNTEAFF.

This clone was counted between two and nine times. The chain is built from TRBV28 and TRBJ2-5; 8 bases fit TRBD2. The CDR3 sequence is 16 residues long. The ends lost 2 bases at V and 4 bases at J; junction bases unmatched: 9. The germline CDR1 and CDR2 sequences are MDHEN and SYDVKM. In DNA form, the CDR3 reads TGTGCCAGCAGTTTAGGAGGCGGGGGGCGGGTAGAGACCCAGTACTTC. Its translation is CASSLGGGGRVETQYF.

The chain couples TRBV6-5 to TRBJ2-7, with D uncertain. This CDR3 has 13 residues. Trimming removed 4 bases at V and 0 bases at J, with 7 bases between. Germline assignment: CDR1 MNHEY and CDR2 SVGAGI. CDR3 nucleotide sequence: TGTGCCAGCAGTTTGGGCAACTCCTACGAGCAGTACTTC. Its translation: CASSLGNSYEQYF.

The rearrangement links TRBV7-9 to TRBJ1-1; TRBD1 aligns across 7 bases. There are 15 residues in the CDR3. CDR1 SEHNR and CDR2 FQNEAQ come from the germline V gene (reference sequence). The V gene end was trimmed by 5 bases and the J gene end by 6 bases; junction bases not matched to a gene: 12. The DNA for the CDR3 is TGTGCCAGCAGCCCAAACAGGGGAAGGGAGGCTGAAGCTTTCTTT. It specifies CASSPNRGREAEAFF.

The rearrangement joins TRBV10-2 to TRBJ1-1; D unresolved. The V gene's germline CDR1 is WSHSY and CDR2 SAAADI. Trimming removed 0 bases at V and 5 bases at J, with 13 bases between. This CDR3 is built from 15 residues. The CDR3 protein is CASSESGTGWTEAFF. DNA for the CDR3: TGCGCCAGCAGTGAGTCGGGCACCGGCTGGACTGAAGCTTTCTTT.

The chain recombines TRBV5-1 with TRBJ2-2, with TRBD1 matching over 9 bases. CDR1 SGHRS and CDR2 YFSETQ come from the germline V gene. This CDR3 comprises 13 residues. Unmatched junction bases numbered 2, after V lost 4 bases and J lost 7 bases. The CDR3 protein is CASSEGQGGELFF. The CDR3 DNA is TGCGCCAGCAGCGAGGGACAGGGCGGGGAGCTGTTTTTT.

The chain uses TRBV29-1 and TRBJ1-1; 7 nucleotides agree with TRBD1. Trimming took 3 bases from V and 7 from J; bases not matched to a gene: 5. The CDR3 totals 12 residues. In germline, CDR1 is SQVTM, CDR2 ANQGSEA. The CDR3 nucleotides are TGCAGCGTTGAGCACAGGGGCGGTGAAGCTTTCTTT. Amino acid sequence: CSVEHRGGEAFF.

This rearrangement joins TRBV10-2 to TRBJ2-3; TRBD2 agrees at 12 bases. Looked up from germline, CDR1 is WSHSY and CDR2 is SAAADI. Trimming removed 2 bases from V and 5 bases from J; junction bases left unmatched: 5. The CDR3 covers 16 residues. The CDR3 loop is CASSEPSGRGGDTQYF. Here the CDR3 DNA reads TGCGCCAGCAGTGAGCCTAGCGGGAGGGGGGGAGATACGCAGTATTTT.

V is TRBV30 and J is TRBJ1-2, with TRBD1 matching 7 bases. The V and J ends lost 3 bases and 7 bases, in that order; junction bases with no gene match: 11. CDR1 and CDR2 from the germline V gene are GTSNPN and SVGIG (reference sequence). This CDR3 spans 14 amino acids. CDR3 nucleotide sequence: TGTGCCTGGAGAACGCCACAGGGGATAAGTGGCTACACCTTC. Amino acids: CAWRTPQGISGYTF.

This chain uses TRBV28 with TRBJ1-1; D remains unclear. V dropped 2 bases and J dropped 5 bases, with 12 bases sitting between them. The CDR3 totals 14 residues. CDR1 and CDR2 (germline): MDHEN, SYDVKM. CDR3: CASSLRARETEAFF. CDR3 DNA: TGTGCCAGCAGTTTAAGGGCCCGGGAGACTGAAGCTTTCTTT.

The chain recombines TRBV9 with TRBJ2-5; no reliable D call. Trimming took off 3 bases at V and 5 bases at J, with 23 bases between the two ends. From germline, CDR1 is SGDLS and CDR2 YYNGEE. The CDR3 is made up of 17 amino acids. The CDR3 DNA follows: TGTGCCAGCAGCGGCCTCCCTCATCATGGGCCCGCGGAGACCCAGTACTTC. This sequence encodes CASSGLPHHGPAETQYF.

The chain links TRBV9 to TRBJ1-1; D is possibly TRBD1 (5 bases). The CDR3 runs 13 residues. CDR1 is SGDLS and CDR2 is YYNGEE in the germline V gene. The V gene lost 2 bases and the J gene lost 4 bases, with 9 bases spanning the gap. CDR3 region: CASSVRVGTEAFF. DNA for the CDR3: TGTGCCAGCAGCGTCAGGGTTGGCACTGAAGCTTTCTTT.

The chain employs TRBV7-7 and TRBJ2-2; 8 bases are a match to TRBD2. Germline CDR1 reads SSHAT; CDR2 reads FNYEAQ (reference sequence). The length of the CDR3 is 16 residues. After removal of 2 bases from V and 5 bases from J, the junction contained 7 bases not matched to a gene. CDR3 sequence (DNA): TGTGCCAGCAGCTTAAATACGGGGGGGCGAACCGGGGAGCTGTTTTTT. It specifies CASSLNTGGRTGELFF.

The V gene is TRBV7-2, the J gene TRBJ1-3; tentative D call: TRBD1 (6 bases). From germline, CDR1 is SGHTA and CDR2 FQGNSA. The CDR3 length is 14 residues. Trimming removed 2 bases at V and 3 bases at J, with 8 bases between. CDR3 coding DNA: TGTGCCAGCAGCTTAACAGGGAATGGAAACACCATATATTTT. It codes for CASSLTGNGNTIYF.

This clone was found a few times. The V call is TRBV5-4, the J call TRBJ1-1, with a possible D match to TRBD1 (5 bases). CDR1 SGHNT and CDR2 YYREEE come from the germline V gene (reference sequence). The CDR3 sequence is 14 residues long. The V gene lost 0 bases and the J gene lost 1 base, with 7 bases spanning the gap. This CDR3 is CASSLGQKNTEAFF. The CDR3 nucleotides read TGTGCCAGCAGCTTGGGACAGAAGAACACTGAAGCTTTCTTT. The variable domain in full, completed from reference TRBV5-4 and TRBJ1-1, reads ETGVTQSPTHLIKTRGQQVTLRCSSQSGHNTVSWYQQALGQGPQFIFQYYREEENGRGNFPPRFSGLQFPNYSSELNVNALELDDSALYLCASSLGQKNTEAFFGQGTRLTVV.

The chain is built from TRBV10-2 and TRBJ2-7, with D uncertain. The CDR3 spans 14 residues. Germline V CDR1 and CDR2: WSHSY, SAAADI. The V end was cut by 6 bases, the J end by 0 bases, with 12 bases between. CDR3 nucleotide sequence: TGCGCCAGCAGCGACACCCCAGCCTCCTACGAGCAGTACTTC. Translated, it gives CASSDTPASYEQYF.

The CDR3 protein is CASSSGQGAYEQYF. CDR3 nucleotide sequence: TGTGCCAGCAGCTCCGGACAGGGGGCGTACGAGCAGTACTTC. The chain employs TRBV7-3 and TRBJ2-7, with 11 positions matching TRBD1. The junction had 3 bases not matched to a gene; V was cut back by 4 bases and J by 4 bases. Germline values: CDR1 SGHTA, CDR2 FQGTGA. The CDR3 runs 14 residues.

The J gene is TRBJ2-5, the V gene TRBV2; 7 nucleotides match TRBD2. Unmatched junction bases numbered 6, after V lost 4 bases and J lost 1 base. From germline, CDR1 is SNHLY and CDR2 FYNNEI. The CDR3 length is 15 residues. The CDR3 DNA is TGTGCCAGCAGTGGGGCTAGCGGAGGCCAAGAGACCCAGTACTTC. Protein: CASSGASGGQETQYF.

This clone was observed a single time. The V call is TRBV6-4, the J call TRBJ2-7; tentatively, D is TRBD2 (6 bases). V dropped 1 base and J dropped 1 base, with 11 bases sitting between them. CDR1 is MRHNA, CDR2 SNTAGT, per germline. The CDR3 contains 15 residues. The CDR3 coding sequence is TGTGCCAGCAGTGACTTCGGGGGACGATCCTACGAGCAGTACTTC. It encodes CASSDFGGRSYEQYF.

The chain employs TRBV6-2 or TRBV6-3 and TRBJ1-2; 7 positions match TRBD1. Germline-derived CDR1 and CDR2 are MNHEY and SVGEGT. V was pared by 5 bases and J by 8 bases, with 8 bases of the junction left unmatched. The CDR3 has 13 amino acids. CDR3 loop: CASSLDRKEGYTF. In DNA, the CDR3 is TGTGCCAGCAGTCTGGACAGGAAGGAAGGCTACACCTTC.

J is TRBJ2-5 and V is TRBV18; D unresolved. The CDR3 has 13 residues. Trimming cost V 4 bases and J 1 base, with 7 bases left between them. Germline assignment: CDR1 KGHSH and CDR2 LQKENI. CDR3 in DNA: TGTGCCAGCTCACTCAATTCCCAAGAGACCCAGTACTTC. Residues: CASSLNSQETQYF.

The genes are TRBV27 and TRBJ2-7; unclear D gene. The CDR3 extends over 16 amino acids. The germline V gene encodes CDR1 MNHEY and CDR2 SMNVEV (reference sequence). The V gene lost 0 bases and the J gene lost 1 base, with 13 bases spanning the gap. Here the CDR3 DNA reads TGTGCCAGCAGTTTATCGAAGCCCCCCGGGTCCTACGAGCAGTACTTC. Translating it yields CASSLSKPPGSYEQYF.

This clone occurred a few times. The chain is built from TRBV5-5 and TRBJ2-2, with D perhaps matching TRBD1 (5 bases). CDR1 is SGHKS and CDR2 is YYEKEE in the germline V gene (reference sequence). Trimming removed 4 bases at V and 6 bases at J, with 19 bases between. The CDR3 spans 16 residues. CDR3 amino acids: CASSPFLRVSAGELFF. In DNA form, the CDR3 reads TGTGCCAGCAGCCCCTTTCTCAGGGTTTCGGCCGGGGAGCTGTTTTTT.

V usage is TRBV6-5 and J usage is TRBJ2-2, with D perhaps TRBD1 (6 bases). Trimming took off 7 bases at V and 1 base at J, with 10 bases between the two ends. Germline CDR1 is MNHEY and CDR2 is SVGAGI. The CDR3 extends over 14 amino acids. CDR3 residues: CASTWTENTGELFF. The CDR3 DNA reads as TGTGCCAGCACTTGGACAGAGAACACCGGGGAGCTGTTTTTT.